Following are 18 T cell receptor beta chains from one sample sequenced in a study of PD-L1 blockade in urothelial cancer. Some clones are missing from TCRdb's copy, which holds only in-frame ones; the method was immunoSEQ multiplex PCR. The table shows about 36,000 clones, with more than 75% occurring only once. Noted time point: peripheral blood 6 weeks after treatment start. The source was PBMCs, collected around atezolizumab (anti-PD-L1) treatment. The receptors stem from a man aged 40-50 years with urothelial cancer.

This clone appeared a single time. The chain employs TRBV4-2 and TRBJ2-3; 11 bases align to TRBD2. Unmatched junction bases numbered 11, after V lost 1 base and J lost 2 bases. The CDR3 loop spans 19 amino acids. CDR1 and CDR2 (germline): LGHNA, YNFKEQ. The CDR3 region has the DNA TGTGCCAGCAGCCAAGGGGACGGGACTAGCGGCCGTCTCACAGATACGCAGTATTTT. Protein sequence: CASSQGDGTSGRLTDTQYF.

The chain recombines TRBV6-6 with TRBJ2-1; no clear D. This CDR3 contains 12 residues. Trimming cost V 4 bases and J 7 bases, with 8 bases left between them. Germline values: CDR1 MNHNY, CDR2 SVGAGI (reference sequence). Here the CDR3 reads CASSSETNEQFF. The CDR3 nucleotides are TGTGCCAGCAGTTCGGAGACGAATGAGCAGTTCTTC.

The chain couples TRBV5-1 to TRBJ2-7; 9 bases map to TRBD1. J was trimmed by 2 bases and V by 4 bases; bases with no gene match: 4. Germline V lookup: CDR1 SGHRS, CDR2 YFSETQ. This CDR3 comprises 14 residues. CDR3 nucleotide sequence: TGCGCCAGCAGCACGGGACAGGGCGCCTACGAGCAGTACTTC. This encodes CASSTGQGAYEQYF.

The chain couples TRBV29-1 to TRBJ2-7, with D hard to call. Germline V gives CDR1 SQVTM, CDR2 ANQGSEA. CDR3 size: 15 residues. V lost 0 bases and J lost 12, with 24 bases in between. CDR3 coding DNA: TGCAGCGTTGAAGAAAGGAGCACCCGTGGCACGAGCGCGTACTTC. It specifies CSVEERSTRGTSAYF.

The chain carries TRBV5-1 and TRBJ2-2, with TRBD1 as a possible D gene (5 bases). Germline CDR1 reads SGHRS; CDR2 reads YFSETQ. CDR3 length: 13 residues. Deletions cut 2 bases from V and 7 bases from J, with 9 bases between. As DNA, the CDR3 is TGCGCCAGCAGCTTTCAGGGAATCGGGGAGCTGTTTTTT. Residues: CASSFQGIGELFF. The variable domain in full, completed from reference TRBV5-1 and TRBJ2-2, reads KAGVTQTPRYLIKTRGQQVTLSCSPISGHRSVSWYQQTPGQGLQFLFEYFSETQRNKGNFPGRFSGRQFSNSRSEMNVSTLELGDSALYLCASSFQGIGELFFGEGSRLTVL.

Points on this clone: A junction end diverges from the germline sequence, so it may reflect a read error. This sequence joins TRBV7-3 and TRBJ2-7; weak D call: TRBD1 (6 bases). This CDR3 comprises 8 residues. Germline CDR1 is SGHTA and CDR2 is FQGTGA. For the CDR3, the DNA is TGTGCCAGCAGTCCGAGGGGGTTC. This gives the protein CASSPRGF.

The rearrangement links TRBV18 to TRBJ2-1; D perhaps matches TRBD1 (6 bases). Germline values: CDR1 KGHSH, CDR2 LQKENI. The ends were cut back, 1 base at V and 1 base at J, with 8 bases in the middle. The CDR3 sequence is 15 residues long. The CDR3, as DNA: TGTGCCAGCTCACCACGGCAGGGGTCCTACAATGAGCAGTTCTTC. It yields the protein CASSPRQGSYNEQFF.

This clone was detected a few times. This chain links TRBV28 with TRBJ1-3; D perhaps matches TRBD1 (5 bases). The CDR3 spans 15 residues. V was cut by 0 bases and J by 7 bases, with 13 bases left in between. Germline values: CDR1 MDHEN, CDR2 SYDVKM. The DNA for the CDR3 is TGTGCCAGCAGTTTATGGCGGGACTCGGGGAACACCATATATTTT. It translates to CASSLWRDSGNTIYF.

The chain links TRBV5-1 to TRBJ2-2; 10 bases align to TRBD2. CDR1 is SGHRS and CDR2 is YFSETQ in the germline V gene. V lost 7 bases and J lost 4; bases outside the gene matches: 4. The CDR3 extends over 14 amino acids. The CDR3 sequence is CASLLAGGTGELFF. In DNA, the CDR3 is TGCGCCAGCCTGTTAGCGGGAGGCACCGGGGAGCTGTTTTTT.

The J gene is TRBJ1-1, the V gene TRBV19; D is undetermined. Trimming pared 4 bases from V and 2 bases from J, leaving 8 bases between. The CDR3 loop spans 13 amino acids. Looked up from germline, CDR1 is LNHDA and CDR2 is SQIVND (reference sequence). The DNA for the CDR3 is TGTGCCAGTAGTAGAGGGAGAAACACTGAAGCTTTCTTT. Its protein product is CASSRGRNTEAFF. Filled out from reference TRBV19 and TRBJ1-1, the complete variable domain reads DGGITQSPKYLFRKEGQNVTLSCEQNLNHDAMYWYRQDPGQGLRLIYYSQIVNDFQKGDIAEGYSVSREKKESFPLTVTSAQKNPTAFYLCASSRGRNTEAFFGQGTRLTVV.

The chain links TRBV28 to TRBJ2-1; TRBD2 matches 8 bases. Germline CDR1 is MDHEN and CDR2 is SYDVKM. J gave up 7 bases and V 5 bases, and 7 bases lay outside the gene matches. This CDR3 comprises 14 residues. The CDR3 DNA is TGTGCCAGCAGTGGCGGGGGGATTGAGAATGAGCAGTTCTTC. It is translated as CASSGGGIENEQFF.

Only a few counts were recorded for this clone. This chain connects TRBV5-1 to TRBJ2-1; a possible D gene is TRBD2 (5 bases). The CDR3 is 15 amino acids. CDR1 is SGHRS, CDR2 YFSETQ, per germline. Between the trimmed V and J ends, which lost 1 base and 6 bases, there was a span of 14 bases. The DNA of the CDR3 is TGCGCCAGCAGCTTGACGGGGAGATATCTCAATGAGCAGTTCTTC. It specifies CASSLTGRYLNEQFF.

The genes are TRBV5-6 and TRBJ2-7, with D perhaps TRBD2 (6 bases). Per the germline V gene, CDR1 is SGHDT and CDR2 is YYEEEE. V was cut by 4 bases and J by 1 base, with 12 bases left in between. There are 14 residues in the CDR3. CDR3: CASSRGLDSYEQYF. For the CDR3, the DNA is TGTGCCAGCAGCAGGGGACTCGATTCCTACGAGCAGTACTTC.

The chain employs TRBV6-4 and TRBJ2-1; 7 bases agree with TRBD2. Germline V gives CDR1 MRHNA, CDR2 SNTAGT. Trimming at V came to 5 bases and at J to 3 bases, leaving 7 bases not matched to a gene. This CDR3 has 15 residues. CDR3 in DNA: TGTGCCAGCAGTTCCGGACTAGTTCGCTACAATGAGCAGTTCTTC. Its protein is CASSSGLVRYNEQFF.

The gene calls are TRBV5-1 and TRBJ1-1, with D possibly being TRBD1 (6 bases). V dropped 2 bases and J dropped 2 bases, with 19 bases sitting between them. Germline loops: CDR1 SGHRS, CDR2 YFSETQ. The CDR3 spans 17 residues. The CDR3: CASSFKVSNRVNTEAFF. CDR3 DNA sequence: TGCGCCAGCAGCTTTAAGGTATCTAACAGGGTCAACACTGAAGCTTTCTTT.

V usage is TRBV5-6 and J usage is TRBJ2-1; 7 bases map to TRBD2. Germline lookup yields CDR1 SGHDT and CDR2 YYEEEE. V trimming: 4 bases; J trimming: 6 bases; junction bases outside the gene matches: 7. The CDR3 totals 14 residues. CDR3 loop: CASSLWTSSNEQFF. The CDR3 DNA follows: TGTGCCAGCAGCCTCTGGACTAGTAGCAATGAGCAGTTCTTC.

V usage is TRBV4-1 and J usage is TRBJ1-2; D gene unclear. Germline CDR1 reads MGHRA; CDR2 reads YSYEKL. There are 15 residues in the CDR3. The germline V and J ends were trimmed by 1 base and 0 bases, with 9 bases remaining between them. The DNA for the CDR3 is TGCGCCAGCAGCCAAGTGGGCAGAACTAACTATGGCTACACCTTC. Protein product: CASSQVGRTNYGYTF.

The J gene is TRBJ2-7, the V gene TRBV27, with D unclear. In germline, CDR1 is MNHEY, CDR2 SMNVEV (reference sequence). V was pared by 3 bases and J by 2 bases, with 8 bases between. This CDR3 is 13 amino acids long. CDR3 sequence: CASSLRQAYEQYF. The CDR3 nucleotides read TGTGCCAGCAGTTTGAGACAAGCCTACGAGCAGTACTTC.